A selection of T cell receptor beta chains follows, all from one sample in a study of blood T cell repertoires in COVID-19. The protocol was immunoSEQ multiplex PCR, while the TCRdb copy is restricted to in-frame clones and leaves out a portion. The table has over 30,000 clones, roughly four fifths seen once; the top ten hold 16%. What was sequenced was peripheral blood. The origin of the receptors is a human donor in a cohort sampled during active COVID-19. The CDR3 runs from the conserved cysteine through the conserved F or W. A D gene is named only where the DNA matches it firmly. Size tells how often a clone was seen (once, few, many) or the class of an expanded clone, and some rows leave it out.

cdr3_aa cdr3_nt clone_size d_call v_call cdr3_length j_call
CASSLLLAGAKNEQYF TGCGCCAGCAGCTTGCTGCTAGCGGGAGCTAAGAACGAGCAGTACTTC NA TRBD2 TRBV5-1 16 TRBJ2-7
CASSSASGHQETQYF TGTGCCAGCAGTTCTGCTAGCGGACACCAAGAGACCCAGTACTTC NA TRBD2 TRBV28 15 TRBJ2-5
CASSPGRAKSYNEQFF TGCGCCAGCAGCCCCGGGAGGGCCAAGTCCTACAATGAGCAGTTCTTC NA TRBD2 TRBV4-1 16 TRBJ2-1
CASSLQSGTGTSEQYF TGTGCCAGTAGTTTACAGTCCGGGACAGGGACCTCCGAGCAGTACTTC NA TRBD1 TRBV19 16 TRBJ2-7
CASSLDGRESQPQHF TGTGCCAGCAGTTTAGACGGGAGAGAAAGTCAGCCCCAGCATTTT NA NA TRBV6-2/TRBV6-3 15 TRBJ1-5
CASRLTPSYEQYF TGCGCCAGCCGACTGACCCCCTCCTACGAGCAGTACTTC NA NA TRBV5-1 13 TRBJ2-7
CASSFYGQQNTEAFF TGTGCCAGCAGTTTTTACGGACAGCAGAACACTGAAGCTTTCTTT NA NA TRBV27 15 TRBJ1-1
CASSQGGAQGNTIYF TGTGCCAGCAGCCAAGGGGGCGCACAAGGAAACACCATATATTTT NA NA TRBV3-1/TRBV3-2 15 TRBJ1-3
CASSRTGYPYNEQFF TGTGCCAGCAGCCGCACAGGATACCCCTACAATGAGCAGTTCTTC NA NA TRBV7-8 15 TRBJ2-1
CASSMSGGRKNQPQHF TGTGCCAGTAGTATGTCAGGGGGCAGGAAGAATCAGCCCCAGCATTTT NA TRBD1 TRBV19 16 TRBJ1-5
CASSSTEWGSYEQYF TGTGCCAGCAGCTCGACAGAATGGGGAAGTTACGAGCAGTACTTC few NA TRBV5-4 15 TRBJ2-7